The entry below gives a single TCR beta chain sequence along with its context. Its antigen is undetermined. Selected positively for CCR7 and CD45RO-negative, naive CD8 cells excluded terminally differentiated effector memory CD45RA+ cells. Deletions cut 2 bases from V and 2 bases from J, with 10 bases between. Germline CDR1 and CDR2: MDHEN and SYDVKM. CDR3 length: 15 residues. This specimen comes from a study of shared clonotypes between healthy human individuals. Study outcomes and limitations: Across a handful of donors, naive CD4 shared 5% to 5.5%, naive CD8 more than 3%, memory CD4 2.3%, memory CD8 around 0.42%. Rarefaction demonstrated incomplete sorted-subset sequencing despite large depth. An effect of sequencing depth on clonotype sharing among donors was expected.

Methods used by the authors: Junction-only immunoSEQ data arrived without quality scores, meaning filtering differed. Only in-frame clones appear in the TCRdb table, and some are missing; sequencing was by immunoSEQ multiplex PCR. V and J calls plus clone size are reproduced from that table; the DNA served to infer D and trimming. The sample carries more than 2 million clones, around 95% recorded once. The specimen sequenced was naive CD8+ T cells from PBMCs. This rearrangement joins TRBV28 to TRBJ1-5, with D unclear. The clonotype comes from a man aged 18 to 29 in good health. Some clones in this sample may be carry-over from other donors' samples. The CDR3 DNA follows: TGTGCCAGCAGTTTACGTATGGCAGGCAATCAGCCCCAGCATTTT. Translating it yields CASSLRMAGNQPQHF.